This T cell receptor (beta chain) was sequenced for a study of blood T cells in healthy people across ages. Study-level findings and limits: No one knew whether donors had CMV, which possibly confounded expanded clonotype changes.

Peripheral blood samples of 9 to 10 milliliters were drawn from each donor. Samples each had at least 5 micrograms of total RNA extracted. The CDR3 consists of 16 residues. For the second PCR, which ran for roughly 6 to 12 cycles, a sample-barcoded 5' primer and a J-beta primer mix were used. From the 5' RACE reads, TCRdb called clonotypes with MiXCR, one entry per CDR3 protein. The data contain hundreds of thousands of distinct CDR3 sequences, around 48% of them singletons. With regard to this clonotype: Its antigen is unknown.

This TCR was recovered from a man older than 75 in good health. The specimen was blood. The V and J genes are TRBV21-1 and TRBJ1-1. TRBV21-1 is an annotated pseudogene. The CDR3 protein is CASSKTGQAEDTEAFF. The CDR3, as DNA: TGTGCCAGCAGCAAAACGGGCCAGGCGGAGGACACTGAAGCTTTCTTT.